This TCR beta chain was observed in a study of human T cells and chemical hapten exposure. This clonotype was counted between two and nine times. Time point meaning: patch test 1, 2 weeks after DPC sensitization. Treatment: therapeutic diphenylcyclopropenone sensitization with weekly scalp DPC. A single record per CDR3 protein comes from TCRdb applying MiXCR to the RACE reads. This sample carries some 180,000 distinct CDR3 sequences, approximately 20% of them seen once, and the ten largest clones take over 6.5%. The CDR3 covers 16 residues. The germline CDR1 and CDR2 sequences are SGHDT and YYEEEE. The V end lost 0 bases, the J end lost 2 bases, and 13 bases lay between the germline ends.

The rearrangement joins TRBV5-6 to TRBJ2-3, with a weak D call TRBD1 (5 bases). This TCR came from a woman aged 50 to 60 with alopecia areata. Some clones in this sample may be carry-over from other donors' samples. Source: whole blood, taken in connection with sensitization to the hapten diphenylcyclopropenone (DPC). The CDR3 region is CASSLERQGYTDTQYF. The CDR3 bases are TGTGCCAGCAGCTTGGAGCGCCAGGGCTACACAGATACGCAGTATTTT.